The rows below give T cell receptor beta chains drawn from one sample of a study of cytomegalovirus exposure and HLA in healthy donors. Here immunoSEQ multiplex PCR was the method, and the copy in TCRdb shows in-frame clones only, minus some. This table has some 150,000 clones, 60% to 80% appearing once. Input material: PBMCs. These receptors were obtained from a man aged 35-49 years in good health and CMV-seronegative. The CDR3 runs from the conserved cysteine through the conserved F or W. A D gene is named only where the DNA matches it firmly. Expanded clones are given a class, and other clones once, few, many or no size at all.

D gene	clone size	J gene	V gene	CDR3 protein	CDR3 DNA
-	-	TRBJ2-7	TRBV5-1	CASRERTVGRQYF	TGCGCCAGCAGGGAGAGGACAGTTGGACGGCAGTACTTC
-	-	TRBJ1-6	TRBV11-2	CASSSAASSPLHF	TGTGCCAGCAGTTCTGCTGCCAGTTCACCCCTCCACTTT
TRBD2	-	TRBJ2-2	TRBV2	CASTRRASLAGNTGELFF	TGTGCCAGCACCAGAAGGGCGTCACTAGCGGGGAACACCGGGGAGCTGTTTTTT
TRBD2	-	TRBJ2-1	TRBV7-9	CASSQRGASYNEQFF	TGTGCCAGCAGCCAGCGGGGGGCCTCCTACAATGAGCAGTTCTTC
TRBD1	few	TRBJ2-7	TRBV27	CASSLDRVGSYEQYF	TGTGCCAGCAGTTTAGACAGGGTGGGGTCCTACGAGCAGTACTTC
TRBD1	-	TRBJ1-5	TRBV27	CASSSATGNYQPQHF	TGTGCCAGCAGTTCTGCGACAGGGAACTATCAGCCCCAGCATTTT
-	-	TRBJ2-3	TRBV11-1	CASSLAGGYTDTQYF	TGTGCCAGCAGCTTAGCGGGGGGATACACAGATACGCAGTATTTT
-	-	TRBJ1-4	TRBV2	CASSVAMGGGEKLFF	TGTGCCAGCAGTGTTGCGATGGGAGGAGGTGAAAAACTGTTTTTT
TRBD2	-	TRBJ2-2	TRBV19	CASSLGLAHTGELFF	TGTGCCAGTAGCCTAGGACTAGCCCACACCGGGGAGCTGTTTTTT
-	-	TRBJ1-2	TRBV28	CATPEGHPNYGYTF	TGTGCCACACCCGAGGGACACCCTAACTATGGCTACACCTTC
-	-	TRBJ2-6	TRBV14	CASSRLGSSSGANVLTF	TGTGCCAGCAGTCGACTAGGGAGCTCCTCTGGGGCCAACGTCCTGACTTTC
TRBD1	-	TRBJ2-7	TRBV5-4	CATPFRDREPLKDEQYF	TGTGCCACCCCTTTCCGGGACAGGGAACCGCTAAAGGACGAGCAGTACTTC
TRBD1	-	TRBJ2-3	TRBV6-1	CASSTRGTETDTQYF	TGTGCCAGCAGTACTCGAGGGACAGAGACAGATACGCAGTATTTT
TRBD2	-	TRBJ2-5	TRBV19	CASNQRGRLETQYF	TGTGCCAGTAACCAGCGGGGTAGACTTGAGACCCAGTACTTC
TRBD2	-	TRBJ2-5	TRBV7-3	CASSLWAGEETQYF	TGTGCCAGCAGCTTATGGGCGGGGGAGGAGACCCAGTACTTC
-	-	TRBJ1-2	TRBV9	CASSPIGAGAALF	TGTGCCAGCAGCCCCATCGGGGCGGGGGCCGCCCTCTTC
TRBD1	-	TRBJ1-6	TRBV18	CASSRGLDSPLHF	TGTGCCAGCTCAAGGGGGCTTGATTCACCCCTCCACTTT
TRBD1	-	TRBJ1-1	TRBV9	CASSGTLRQGDTEAFF	TGTGCCAGCAGCGGCACCCTTCGGCAGGGGGACACTGAAGCTTTCTTT
-	-	TRBJ2-3	TRBV4-1	CASSQEPLPFGTDTQYF	TGCGCCAGCAGCCAAGAACCCCTACCCTTCGGCACAGATACGCAGTATTTT
TRBD1	-	TRBJ2-1	TRBV10-2	CASSEATGVGEQFF	TGCGCCAGCAGTGAAGCTACAGGGGTTGGTGAGCAGTTCTTC
-	-	TRBJ2-1	TRBV5-1	CASSLVLAGASNEQFF	TGCGCCAGCAGCTTGGTTCTGGCGGGGGCAAGCAATGAGCAGTTCTTC
TRBD1	-	TRBJ1-6	TRBV6-5	CASSPPPKGAGPLHF	TGTGCCAGCAGTCCCCCTCCAAAGGGGGCAGGGCCCCTCCACTTT
TRBD1	-	TRBJ1-4	TRBV19	CASRNRGRDEKLFF	TGTGCCAGTAGGAACAGGGGGCGCGATGAAAAACTGTTTTTT
-	-	TRBJ2-5	TRBV9	CASSVQGTDRTQYF	TGTGCCAGCAGCGTACAGGGCACGGACAGGACCCAGTACTTC
-	-	TRBJ2-3	TRBV7-2	CAGRSGERDTQYF	TGTGCGGGAAGGTCGGGGGAGAGAGATACGCAGTATTTT